A single sample is the source of the 22 T cell receptor beta chains below, sequenced in a study of blood T cell repertoires in COVID-19. Assay: immunoSEQ multiplex PCR; the TCRdb copy retains only in-frame clones and omits some. This sample has about 95,000 clones, with about 89% found just once. Material: peripheral blood. All receptors come from a human donor in a cohort sampled during active COVID-19.

V usage is TRBV28 and J usage is TRBJ2-5; possibly TRBD2 for D (6 bases). Germline V gene lookup returns CDR1 MDHEN and CDR2 SYDVKM. V lost 2 bases to trimming and J lost 5 bases, with 15 bases between them. This CDR3 is 15 amino acids long. In nucleotides, the CDR3 is TGTGCCAGCAGTTTAGGGGTTCGGGGGAGGGAGACCCAGTACTTC. Protein: CASSLGVRGRETQYF.

The gene calls are TRBV28 and TRBJ2-7, with D perhaps TRBD2 (6 bases). Germline V lookup: CDR1 MDHEN, CDR2 SYDVKM. V lost 8 bases, J lost 0 bases, and 17 bases lay in between. This CDR3 has 15 residues. Here the CDR3 DNA reads TGTGCCAGCCTGGGATCCGGGGGAAACTCCTACGAGCAGTACTTC. Its translation: CASLGSGGNSYEQYF.

To note about this clone: One end of the junction does not line up with germline, which may come from a read error. The chain joins TRBV7-2 to TRBJ1-4; TRBD1 matches at 8 bases. This CDR3 has 14 amino acids. From germline, CDR1 is SGHTA and CDR2 FQGNSA. CDR3 DNA: TGTGCCAGCAGCTTAGGTGGGGGACAGGAGGAGAGGATTTTT. Its protein product is CASSLGGGQEERIF.

The chain joins TRBV5-1 to TRBJ1-3; D uncertain. Germline V gene data show CDR1 as SGHRS and CDR2 as YFSETQ. The CDR3 length is 16 residues. The V gene lost 0 bases and the J gene lost 0 bases, with 10 bases spanning the gap. The DNA for the CDR3 is TGCGCCAGCAGCTTGGAGCCGGGGAACTCTGGAAACACCATATATTTT. Translating it yields CASSLEPGNSGNTIYF.

V gene TRBV5-4 combines with J gene TRBJ2-1; 7 nucleotides agree with TRBD2. V lost 2 bases to trimming and J lost 4 bases; unmatched junction nucleotides: 6. Germline values: CDR1 SGHNT, CDR2 YYREEE (reference sequence). There are 15 residues in the CDR3. This chain's CDR3 is CASSFRRGTYNEQFF. CDR3 DNA sequence: TGTGCCAGCAGCTTTAGGCGGGGGACTTACAATGAGCAGTTCTTC. The variable domain in full, completed from reference TRBV5-4 and TRBJ2-1, reads ETGVTQSPTHLIKTRGQQVTLRCSSQSGHNTVSWYQQALGQGPQFIFQYYREEENGRGNFPPRFSGLQFPNYSSELNVNALELDDSALYLCASSFRRGTYNEQFFGPGTRLTVL.

The V and J genes are TRBV29-1 and TRBJ1-1; D perhaps matches TRBD1 (6 bases). The V gene lost 7 bases and the J gene lost 5 bases, with 11 bases spanning the gap. This CDR3 region has 11 residues. The V gene's germline CDR1 is SQVTM and CDR2 ANQGSEA. The DNA for the CDR3 is TGCAGCGGGGGGCGCGGGACTGAAGCTTTCTTT. The encoded protein is CSGGRGTEAFF.

The genes are TRBV4-3 and TRBJ2-1; possibly TRBD2 for D (6 bases). CDR3 length: 17 residues. Trimming pared 4 bases from V and 0 bases from J, leaving 16 bases between. Looked up from germline, CDR1 is LGHNA and CDR2 is YSLEER. For the CDR3, the DNA is TGCGCCAGCAGCCGGGGGGTGGAGGGGAACTCCTACAATGAGCAGTTCTTC. Translating it yields CASSRGVEGNSYNEQFF.

The chain recombines TRBV11-3 with TRBJ2-2; D gene ambiguous. The germline CDR1 and CDR2 sequences are SGHNT and YENEEA. This CDR3 is 13 amino acids long. V was trimmed by 4 bases and J by 6 bases, leaving 9 bases between them. The CDR3 nucleotides are TGTGCCAGCAGCTCCCCCCACTCCGGGGAGCTGTTTTTT. Translating gives CASSSPHSGELFF.

The rearrangement joins TRBV11-2 to TRBJ2-6; D perhaps matches TRBD2 (5 bases). CDR3 length equals 17 residues. V lost 2 bases, J lost 0 bases, and 11 bases lay in between. Germline assignment: CDR1 SGHAT and CDR2 FQNNGV. The CDR3 DNA reads TGTGCCAGCAGCTTAAGTCGAGGGCGCTCTGGGGCCAACGTCCTGACTTTC. Translating it yields CASSLSRGRSGANVLTF.

V is TRBV13 and J is TRBJ2-5, with D hard to call. This CDR3 has 12 residues. Looked up from germline, CDR1 is PRHDT and CDR2 is FYEKMQ (reference sequence). Trimming stripped 2 bases from V and 4 bases from J, with 5 bases between. CDR3 amino acids: CASSLFLETQYF. The CDR3 DNA follows: TGTGCCAGCAGCTTATTTCTAGAGACCCAGTACTTC.

In the case of this clone: Distinct nucleotide sequences in the sample also encode this CDR3. The rearrangement uses TRBV18 and TRBJ1-1; a weak D match, TRBD1 (6 bases). CDR1 and CDR2 (germline): KGHSH, LQKENI. Trimming took 4 bases from V and 2 from J, leaving 8 bases between them. The CDR3 is made up of 13 amino acids. The chain's CDR3 is CASSQDRNTEAFF. CDR3 coding DNA: TGTGCCAGCTCACAGGACAGAAACACTGAAGCTTTCTTT. Full variable domain (missing parts from reference TRBV18 and TRBJ1-1): NAGVMQNPRHLVRRRGQEARLRCSPMKGHSHVYWYRQLPEEGLKFMVYLQKENIIDESGMPKERFSAEFPKEGPSILRIQQVVRGDSAAYFCASSQDRNTEAFFGQGTRLTVV.

The V call is TRBV5-1, the J call TRBJ2-1; TRBD2 matches 8 bases. The ends lost 6 bases at V and 6 bases at J; junction bases unmatched: 11. This CDR3 is 15 amino acids long. Germline CDR1 is SGHRS and CDR2 is YFSETQ. CDR3 residues: CASTIGAGGGNEQFF. As DNA, the CDR3 is TGCGCCAGCACCATTGGGGCGGGGGGTGGCAATGAGCAGTTCTTC.

This chain connects TRBV3-1 (or the pseudogene TRBV3-2) to TRBJ1-1; 7 bases agree with TRBD1. In germline, CDR1 is LGHDT, CDR2 YNNKEL (reference sequence). V shed 2 bases, J shed 8 bases, and the junction held 8 bases outside the gene matches. The CDR3 loop spans 14 amino acids. Here the CDR3 reads CASSQRQGAREAFF. The CDR3 DNA reads as TGTGCCAGCAGCCAAAGACAGGGTGCGAGAGAAGCTTTCTTT.

The chain combines TRBV13 with TRBJ2-7; the D is unclear. Trimming took off 2 bases at V and 2 bases at J, with 10 bases between the two ends. Germline CDR1 and CDR2: PRHDT and FYEKMQ (reference sequence). This CDR3 has 14 residues. CDR3 nucleotide sequence: TGTGCCAGCAGCTTACGCGGCGGAACCTACGAGCAGTACTTC. It is translated as CASSLRGGTYEQYF.

The gene calls are TRBV5-6 and TRBJ2-3; 9 bases line up with TRBD2. V was pared by 2 bases and J by 1 base, with 11 bases of the junction left unmatched. The germline gives CDR1 SGHDT, CDR2 YYEEEE. CDR3 length: 18 amino acids. CDR3 sequence: CASSFAFQRGAGTDTQYF. DNA for the CDR3: TGTGCCAGCAGCTTCGCCTTTCAGCGGGGGGCGGGCACAGATACGCAGTATTTT.

This sequence joins TRBV19 and TRBJ1-3; 8 bases agree with TRBD1. V shed 9 bases and J 9 bases; nucleotides not matched to a gene: 10. CDR1 and CDR2 from the germline V gene are LNHDA and SQIVND (reference sequence). The CDR3 is 13 amino acids. DNA for the CDR3: TGTGCCAGCGGTAGGACAGGGACGGGCACCATATATTTT. This sequence encodes CASGRTGTGTIYF.

The J gene is TRBJ1-5, the V gene TRBV6-5; D is undetermined. Deletions cut 0 bases from V and 1 base from J, with 10 bases between. Germline CDR1 MNHEY, CDR2 SVGAGI. The CDR3 runs to 16 residues. CDR3 DNA sequence: TGTGCCAGCAGTTACTCGCGGGTTGTGAGCAATCAGCCCCAGCATTTT. This gives the protein CASSYSRVVSNQPQHF.

V is TRBV7-3 and J is TRBJ1-1, with a weak D call TRBD1 (5 bases). The germline V gene encodes CDR1 SGHTA and CDR2 FQGTGA. The CDR3 spans 13 residues. Deletions cut 5 bases from V and 4 bases from J, with 11 bases between. In DNA form, the CDR3 reads TGTGCCAGCAGCCCCGGCAGGGCCACTGAAGCTTTCTTT. Protein sequence: CASSPGRATEAFF.

The chain has TRBV6-5 and TRBJ2-1; D is unresolved. Germline V lookup: CDR1 MNHEY, CDR2 SVGAGI. The CDR3 is made up of 11 amino acids. V was cut by 8 bases and J by 3 bases, with 5 bases left in between. Written as DNA, the CDR3 is TGTGCCAGCCAGGACTACAATGAGCAGTTCTTC. As protein: CASQDYNEQFF.

The chain combines TRBV30 with TRBJ2-3; 7 positions match TRBD2. The CDR3 length is 16 residues. The ends lost 2 bases at V and 6 bases at J; junction bases unmatched: 14. Germline loops: CDR1 GTSNPN, CDR2 SVGIG (reference sequence). CDR3 sequence (DNA): TGTGCCTGGAGTACAAAAATGCCCCTAGCGGACGATACGCAGTATTTT. Encoded protein: CAWSTKMPLADDTQYF.

The CDR3 sequence: CAWNQAGTGELFF. CDR3 nucleotide sequence: TGTGCCTGGAATCAAGCGGGGACCGGGGAGCTGTTTTTT. The chain is built from TRBV30 and TRBJ2-2; 7 bases match TRBD2. Germline loops: CDR1 GTSNPN, CDR2 SVGIG (reference sequence). J gave up 5 bases and V 4 bases, and 4 bases lay outside the gene matches. The CDR3 length is 13 residues.

V usage is TRBV4-2 and J usage is TRBJ2-2; the match to TRBD2 covers 7 bases. The CDR3 is 16 amino acids. J lost 2 bases, V lost 5 bases, and 8 bases had no gene match. Germline loops: CDR1 LGHNA, CDR2 YNFKEQ. CDR3 in DNA: TGTGCCAGCAGCAGGGAAAGCGGGGCTAACACCGGGGAGCTGTTTTTT. It yields the protein CASSRESGANTGELFF.